This TCR beta chain is from a study of PD-L1 blockade in urothelial cancer. Synthetic TCR analog templates were spiked into each PCR. TCRdb keeps only in-frame clones here, not all; method: immunoSEQ multiplex PCR. The sample carries approximately 32,000 clones, over 75% recorded once. The V gene end was trimmed by 5 bases and the J gene end by 8 bases; junction bases not matched to a gene: 8. This CDR3 is built from 14 residues. Per the germline V gene, CDR1 is LNHDA and CDR2 is SQIVND (reference sequence). The source material was PBMCs, sampled around atezolizumab (anti-PD-L1) treatment. The V gene is TRBV19, the J gene TRBJ1-4; 7 nucleotides match TRBD1. This clonotype was obtained from a man aged 65 to 85 with urothelial cancer. CDR3 sequence reads: CASSPQGTREKLFF. The CDR3 DNA sequence: TGTGCCAGTAGTCCACAGGGGACTAGGGAAAAACTGTTTTTT.